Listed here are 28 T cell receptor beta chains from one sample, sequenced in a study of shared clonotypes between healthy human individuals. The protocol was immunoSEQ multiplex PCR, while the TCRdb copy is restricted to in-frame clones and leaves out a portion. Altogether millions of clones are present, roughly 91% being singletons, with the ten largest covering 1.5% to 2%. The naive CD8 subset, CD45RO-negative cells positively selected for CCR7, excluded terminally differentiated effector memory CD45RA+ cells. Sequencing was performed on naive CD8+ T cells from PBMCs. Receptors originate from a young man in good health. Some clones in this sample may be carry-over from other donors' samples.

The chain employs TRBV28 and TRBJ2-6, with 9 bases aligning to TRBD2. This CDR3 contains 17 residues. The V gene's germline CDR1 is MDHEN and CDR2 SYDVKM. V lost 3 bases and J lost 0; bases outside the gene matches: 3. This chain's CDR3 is CASSLGGRVSGANVLTF. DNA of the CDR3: TGTGCCAGCAGTTTGGGCGGGAGGGTCTCTGGGGCCAACGTCCTGACTTTC.

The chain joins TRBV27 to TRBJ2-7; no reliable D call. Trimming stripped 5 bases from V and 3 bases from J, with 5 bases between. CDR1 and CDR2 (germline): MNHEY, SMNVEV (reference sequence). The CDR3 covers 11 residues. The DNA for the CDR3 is TGTGCCAGCAGTCAGGACTACGAGCAGTACTTC. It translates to CASSQDYEQYF.

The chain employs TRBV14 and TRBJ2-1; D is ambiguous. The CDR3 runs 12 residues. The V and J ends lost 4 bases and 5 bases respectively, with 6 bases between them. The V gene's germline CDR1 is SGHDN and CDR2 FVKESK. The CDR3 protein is CASSRRDNEQFF. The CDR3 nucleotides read TGTGCCAGCAGCCGCCGCGACAATGAGCAGTTCTTC.

The CDR3 protein is CASSLGLGTGGSYNEQFF. The CDR3 DNA sequence: TGCGCCAGCAGCTTGGGCCTAGGCACGGGAGGGTCCTACAATGAGCAGTTCTTC. J is TRBJ2-1 and V is TRBV5-1, with 8 bases matching TRBD2. The ends lost 0 bases at V and 1 base at J; junction bases unmatched: 9. The CDR3 contains 18 residues. Looked up from germline, CDR1 is SGHRS and CDR2 is YFSETQ. The whole variable domain, remainder taken from reference TRBV5-1 and TRBJ2-1, is KAGVTQTPRYLIKTRGQQVTLSCSPISGHRSVSWYQQTPGQGLQFLFEYFSETQRNKGNFPGRFSGRQFSNSRSEMNVSTLELGDSALYLCASSLGLGTGGSYNEQFFGPGTRLTVL.

This CDR3 reads CASSAIVAYEQYF. CDR3 in DNA: TGTGCCAGCAGCGCGATTGTGGCCTACGAGCAGTACTTC. The genes are TRBV6-1 and TRBJ2-7; D gene unclear. With 6 bases removed from V and 2 bases from J, the gap between germline ends came to 11 bases. CDR3 size: 13 residues. Germline V CDR1 and CDR2: MNHNS, SASEGT.

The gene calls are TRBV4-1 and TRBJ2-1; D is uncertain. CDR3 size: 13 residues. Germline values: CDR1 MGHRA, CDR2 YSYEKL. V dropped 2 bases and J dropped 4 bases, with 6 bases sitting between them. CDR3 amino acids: CASSQIIYNEQFF. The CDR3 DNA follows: TGCGCCAGCAGCCAAATTATATACAATGAGCAGTTCTTC.

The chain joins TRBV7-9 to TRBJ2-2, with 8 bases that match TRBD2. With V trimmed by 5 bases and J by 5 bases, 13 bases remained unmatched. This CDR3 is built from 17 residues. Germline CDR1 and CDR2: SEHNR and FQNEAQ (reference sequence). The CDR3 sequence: CASSPPGGGRRTGELFF. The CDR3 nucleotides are TGTGCCAGCAGCCCGCCGGGAGGGGGTAGGCGAACCGGGGAGCTGTTTTTT.

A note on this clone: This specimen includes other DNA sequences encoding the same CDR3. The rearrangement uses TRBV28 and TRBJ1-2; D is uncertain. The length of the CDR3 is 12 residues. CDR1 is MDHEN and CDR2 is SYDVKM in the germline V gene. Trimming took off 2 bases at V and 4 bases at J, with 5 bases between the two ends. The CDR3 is CASSLDGYGYTF. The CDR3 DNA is TGTGCCAGCAGTTTAGATGGCTATGGCTACACCTTC.

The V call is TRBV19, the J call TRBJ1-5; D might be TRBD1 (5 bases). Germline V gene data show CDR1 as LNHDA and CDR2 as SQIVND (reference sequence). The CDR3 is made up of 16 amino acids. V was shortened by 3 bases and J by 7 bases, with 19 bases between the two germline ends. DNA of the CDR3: TGTGCCAGTAGTATTTCTGGAGGTGGGGGGTTGCAGCCCCAGCATTTT. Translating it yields CASSISGGGGLQPQHF.

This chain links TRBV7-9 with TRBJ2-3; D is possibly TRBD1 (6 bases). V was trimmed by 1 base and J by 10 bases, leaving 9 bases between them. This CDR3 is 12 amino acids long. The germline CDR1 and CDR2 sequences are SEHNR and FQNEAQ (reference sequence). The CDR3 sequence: CASSLEGGAQYF. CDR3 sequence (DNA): TGTGCCAGCAGCTTAGAAGGGGGTGCGCAGTATTTT.

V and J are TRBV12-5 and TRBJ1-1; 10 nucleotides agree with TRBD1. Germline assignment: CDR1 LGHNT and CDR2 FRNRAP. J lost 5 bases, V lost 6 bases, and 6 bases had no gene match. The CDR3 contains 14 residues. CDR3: CASGSGTGVTEAFF. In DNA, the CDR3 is TGTGCTAGTGGATCCGGGACAGGGGTAACTGAAGCTTTCTTT.

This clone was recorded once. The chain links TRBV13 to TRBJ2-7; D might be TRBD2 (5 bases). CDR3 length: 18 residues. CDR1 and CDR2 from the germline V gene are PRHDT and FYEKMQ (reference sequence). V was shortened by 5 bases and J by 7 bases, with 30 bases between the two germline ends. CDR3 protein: CASSLSRNRWTPQYEQYF. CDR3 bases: TGTGCCAGCAGCCTCTCCCGTAACCGGTGGACTCCCCAGTATGAGCAGTACTTC.

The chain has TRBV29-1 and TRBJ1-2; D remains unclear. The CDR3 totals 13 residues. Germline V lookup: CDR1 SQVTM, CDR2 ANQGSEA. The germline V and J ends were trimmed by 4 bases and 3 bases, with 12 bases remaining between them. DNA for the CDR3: TGCAGCGTTGGATGGGCTAGGGACTATGGCTACACCTTC. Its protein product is CSVGWARDYGYTF. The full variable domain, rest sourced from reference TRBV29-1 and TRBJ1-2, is SAVISQKPSRDICQRGTSLTIQCQVDSQVTMMFWYRQQPGQSLTLIATANQGSEATYESGFVIDKFPISRPNLTFSTLTVSNMSPEDSSIYLCSVGWARDYGYTFGSGTRLTVV.

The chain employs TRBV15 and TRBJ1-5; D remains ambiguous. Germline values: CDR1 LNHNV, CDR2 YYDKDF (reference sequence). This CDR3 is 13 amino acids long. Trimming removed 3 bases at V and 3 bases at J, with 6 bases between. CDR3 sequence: CATSSSLNQPQHF. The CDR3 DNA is TGTGCCACCAGCAGCTCCCTCAATCAGCCCCAGCATTTT.

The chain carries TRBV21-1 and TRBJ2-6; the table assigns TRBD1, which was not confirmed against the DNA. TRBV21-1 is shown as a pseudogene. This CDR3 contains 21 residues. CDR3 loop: CASSSTGPTPPGRGGANVLTF. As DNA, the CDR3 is TGTGCCAGCAGCTCAACGGGCCCGACTCCTCCGGGCAGGGGTGGGGCCAACGTCCTGACTTTC.

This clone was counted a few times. The CDR3 region is CASGFGLAGIYEQYF. CDR3 DNA sequence: TGTGCTAGTGGTTTTGGACTAGCGGGGATCTACGAGCAGTACTTC. The V gene is TRBV12-5, the J gene TRBJ2-7, with TRBD2 identical over 12 bases. The length of the CDR3 is 15 residues. V shed 3 bases, J shed 3 bases, and the junction held 3 bases outside the gene matches. Germline-derived CDR1 and CDR2 are LGHNT and FRNRAP. The full variable domain, rest sourced from reference TRBV12-5 and TRBJ2-7, is DARVTQTPRHKVTEMGQEVTMRCQPILGHNTVFWYRQTMMQGLELLAYFRNRAPLDDSGMPKDRFSAEMPDATLATLKIQPSEPRDSAVYFCASGFGLAGIYEQYFGPGTRLTVT.

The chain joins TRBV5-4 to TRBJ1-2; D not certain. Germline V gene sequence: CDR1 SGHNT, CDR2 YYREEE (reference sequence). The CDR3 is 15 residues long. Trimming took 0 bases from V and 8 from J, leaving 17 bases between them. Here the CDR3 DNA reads TGTGCCAGCAGCTTGGCCGCGGGCGCACCCCACGGCTACACCTTC. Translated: CASSLAAGAPHGYTF.

The CDR3: CASSLRPRLDRDPLAKNIQYF. CDR3 sequence (DNA): TGTGCCAGCAGTTTACGCCCTCGCTTGGACAGGGACCCCCTAGCCAAAAACATTCAGTACTTC. The chain combines TRBV27 with TRBJ2-4, with TRBD1 matching over 8 bases. This CDR3 is built from 21 residues. The germline gives CDR1 MNHEY, CDR2 SMNVEV (reference sequence). Trimming cost V 2 bases and J 0 bases; bases outside gene matches: 18.

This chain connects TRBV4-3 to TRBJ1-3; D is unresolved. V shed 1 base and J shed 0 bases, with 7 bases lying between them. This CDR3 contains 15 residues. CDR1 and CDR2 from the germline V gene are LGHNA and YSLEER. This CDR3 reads CASSQGVYSGNTIYF. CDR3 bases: TGCGCCAGCAGCCAAGGAGTTTACTCTGGAAACACCATATATTTT.

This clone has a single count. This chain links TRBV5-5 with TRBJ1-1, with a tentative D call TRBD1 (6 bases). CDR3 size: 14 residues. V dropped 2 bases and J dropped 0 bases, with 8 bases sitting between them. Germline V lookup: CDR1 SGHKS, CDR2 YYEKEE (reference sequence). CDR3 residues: CASSFRGLNTEAFF. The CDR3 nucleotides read TGTGCCAGCAGCTTTCGGGGGCTGAACACTGAAGCTTTCTTT.

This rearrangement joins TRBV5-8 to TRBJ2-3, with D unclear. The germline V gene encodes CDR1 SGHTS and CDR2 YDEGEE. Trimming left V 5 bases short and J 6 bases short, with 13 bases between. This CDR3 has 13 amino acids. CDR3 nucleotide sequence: TGTGCCAGCAGTTACTTGGGGTCGGATACGCAGTATTTT. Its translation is CASSYLGSDTQYF.

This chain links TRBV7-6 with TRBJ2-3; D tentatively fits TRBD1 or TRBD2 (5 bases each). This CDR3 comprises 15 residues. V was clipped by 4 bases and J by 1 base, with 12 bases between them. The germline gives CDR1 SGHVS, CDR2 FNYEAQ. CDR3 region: CASSSRGVRTDTQYF. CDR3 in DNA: TGTGCCAGCAGCTCCAGAGGGGTCCGCACAGATACGCAGTATTTT.

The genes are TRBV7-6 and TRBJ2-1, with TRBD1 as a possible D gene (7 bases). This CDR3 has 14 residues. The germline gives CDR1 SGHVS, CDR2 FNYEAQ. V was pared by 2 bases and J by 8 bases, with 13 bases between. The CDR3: CASSLQGRGDEQFF. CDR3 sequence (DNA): TGTGCCAGCAGCTTACAAGGCAGGGGGGATGAGCAGTTCTTC.

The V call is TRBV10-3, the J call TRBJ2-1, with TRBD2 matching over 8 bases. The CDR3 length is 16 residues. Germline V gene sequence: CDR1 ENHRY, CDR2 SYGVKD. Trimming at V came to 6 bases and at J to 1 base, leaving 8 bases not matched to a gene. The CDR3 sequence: CAIRAVAGTSYNEQFF. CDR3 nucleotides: TGTGCCATCAGGGCCGTAGCGGGAACGTCCTACAATGAGCAGTTCTTC.

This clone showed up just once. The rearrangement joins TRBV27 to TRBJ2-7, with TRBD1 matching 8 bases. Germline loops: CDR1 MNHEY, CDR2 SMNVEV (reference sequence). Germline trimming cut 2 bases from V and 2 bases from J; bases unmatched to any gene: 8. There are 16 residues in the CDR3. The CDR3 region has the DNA TGTGCCAGCAGTTTAAAGTTGGGACAGGAACCCTACGAGCAGTACTTC. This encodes CASSLKLGQEPYEQYF.

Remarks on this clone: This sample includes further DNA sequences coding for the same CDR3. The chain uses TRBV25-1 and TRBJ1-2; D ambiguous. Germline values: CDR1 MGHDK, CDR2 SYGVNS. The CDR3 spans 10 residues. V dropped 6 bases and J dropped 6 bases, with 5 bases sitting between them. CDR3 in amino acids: CASRGNGYTF. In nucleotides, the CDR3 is TGTGCCAGCAGGGGCAATGGCTACACCTTC.

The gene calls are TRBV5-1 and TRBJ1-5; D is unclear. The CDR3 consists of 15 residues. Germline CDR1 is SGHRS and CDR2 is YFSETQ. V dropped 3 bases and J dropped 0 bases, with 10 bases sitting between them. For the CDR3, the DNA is TGCGCCAGCAGCTCGGACGGCTATAGCAATCAGCCCCAGCATTTT. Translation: CASSSDGYSNQPQHF.

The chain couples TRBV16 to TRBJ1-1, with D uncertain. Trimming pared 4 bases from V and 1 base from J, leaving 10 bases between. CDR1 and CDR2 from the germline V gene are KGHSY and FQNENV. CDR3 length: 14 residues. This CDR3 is CASSPVVRNTEAFF. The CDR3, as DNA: TGTGCCAGCAGCCCGGTGGTCCGGAACACTGAAGCTTTCTTT.